These 4 T cell receptor beta chains came from one sample sequenced in a study of OX40 agonist ivuxolimab in advanced cancers. Sequencing used immunoSEQ multiplex PCR; TCRdb keeps in-frame clones, though not all of them. The repertoire includes more than 85,000 clones, about 86% of them detected once, and roughly 1.6% sits in the top ten. The specimen comprised CD4+ or CD8+ T cells sorted from blood, sampled in a trial of the OX40 agonist ivuxolimab. Receptor source: an adult with an advanced solid tumor such as melanoma, head and neck, liver or kidney cancer.

The rearrangement uses TRBV27 and TRBJ2-1, with 9 bases lining up with TRBD1. The CDR3 runs to 16 residues. The germline V gene has CDR1 MNHEY and CDR2 SMNVEV (reference sequence). The V gene end was trimmed by 6 bases and the J gene end by 2 bases; junction bases not matched to a gene: 8. CDR3 region: CASSSLGQGTYNEQFF. The CDR3 region has the DNA TGTGCCAGCAGCTCTCTGGGACAGGGAACCTACAATGAGCAGTTCTTC.

This sequence joins TRBV7-9 and TRBJ1-5; 9 nucleotides align to TRBD1. V lost 4 bases and J lost 4; bases outside the gene matches: 2. CDR3 length equals 14 residues. Germline V lookup: CDR1 SEHNR, CDR2 FQNEAQ (reference sequence). This chain's CDR3 is CASSSGQGNQPQHF. The CDR3 DNA reads TGTGCCAGCAGCTCGGGACAGGGAAATCAGCCCCAGCATTTT.

The gene calls are TRBV10-1 and TRBJ2-7; D may match TRBD1 or TRBD2 (6 bases each). The CDR3 consists of 15 residues. Trimming shortened V by 3 bases and J by 6 bases, and 18 bases separated the two germline ends. The V gene's germline CDR1 is WNHNN and CDR2 SYGVQD (reference sequence). CDR3 loop: CASSERGSGLREQYF. As DNA, the CDR3 is TGCGCCAGCAGTGAAAGGGGGAGCGGGCTTCGCGAGCAGTACTTC.

V and J are TRBV5-1 and TRBJ2-7; maybe TRBD1 (6 bases). CDR1 is SGHRS, CDR2 YFSETQ, per germline. The length of the CDR3 is 14 residues. V was cut by 3 bases and J by 6 bases, with 16 bases left in between. The CDR3 DNA reads as TGCGCCAGCAGCTCCCAGGGGTGGGCCGTCGAGCAGTACTTC. Amino acid sequence: CASSSQGWAVEQYF.